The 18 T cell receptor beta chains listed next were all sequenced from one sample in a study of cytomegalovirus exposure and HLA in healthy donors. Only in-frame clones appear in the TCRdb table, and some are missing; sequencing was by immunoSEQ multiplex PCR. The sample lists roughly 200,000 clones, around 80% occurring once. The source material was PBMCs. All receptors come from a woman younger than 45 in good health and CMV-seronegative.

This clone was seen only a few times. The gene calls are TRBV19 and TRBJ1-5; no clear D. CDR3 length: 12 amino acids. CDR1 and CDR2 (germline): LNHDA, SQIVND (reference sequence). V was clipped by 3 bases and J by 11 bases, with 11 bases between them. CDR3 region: CASSIGERAQHF. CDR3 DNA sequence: TGTGCCAGTAGTATTGGGGAGAGGGCCCAGCATTTT.

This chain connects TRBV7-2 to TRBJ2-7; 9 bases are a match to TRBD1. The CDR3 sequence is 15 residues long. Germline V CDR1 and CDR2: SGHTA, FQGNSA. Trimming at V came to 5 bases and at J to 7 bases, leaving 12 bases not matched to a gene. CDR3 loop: CASSRPGQGVREQYF. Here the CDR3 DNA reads TGTGCCAGCAGCAGACCGGGACAGGGAGTAAGAGAGCAGTACTTC.

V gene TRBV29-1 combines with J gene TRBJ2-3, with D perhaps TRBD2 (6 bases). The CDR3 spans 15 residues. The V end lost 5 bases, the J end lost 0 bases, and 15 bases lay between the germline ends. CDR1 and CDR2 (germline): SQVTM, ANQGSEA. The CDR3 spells CSVLTSTVSTDTQYF. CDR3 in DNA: TGCAGCGTTCTAACTAGCACCGTCAGCACAGATACGCAGTATTTT.

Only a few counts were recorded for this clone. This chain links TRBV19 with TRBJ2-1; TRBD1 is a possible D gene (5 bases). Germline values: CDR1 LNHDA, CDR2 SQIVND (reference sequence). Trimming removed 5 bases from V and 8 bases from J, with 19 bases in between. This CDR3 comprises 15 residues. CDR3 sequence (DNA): TGTGCCAGTAGTTCCCTGGGTCAAAGGGGTTATGAGCAGTTCTTC. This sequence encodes CASSSLGQRGYEQFF.

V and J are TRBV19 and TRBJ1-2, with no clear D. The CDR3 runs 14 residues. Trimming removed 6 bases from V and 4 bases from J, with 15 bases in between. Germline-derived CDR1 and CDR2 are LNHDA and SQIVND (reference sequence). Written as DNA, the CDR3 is TGTGCCAGTAGCCTCGAAGGACGGGGCTATGGCTACACCTTC. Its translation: CASSLEGRGYGYTF. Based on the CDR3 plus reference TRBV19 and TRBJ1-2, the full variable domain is DGGITQSPKYLFRKEGQNVTLSCEQNLNHDAMYWYRQDPGQGLRLIYYSQIVNDFQKGDIAEGYSVSREKKESFPLTVTSAQKNPTAFYLCASSLEGRGYGYTFGSGTRLTVV.

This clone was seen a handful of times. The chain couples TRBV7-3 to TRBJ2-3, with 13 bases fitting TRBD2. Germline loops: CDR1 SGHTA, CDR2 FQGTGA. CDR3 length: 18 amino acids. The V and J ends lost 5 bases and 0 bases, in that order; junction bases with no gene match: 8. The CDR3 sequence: CASSATSGGGGSTDTQYF. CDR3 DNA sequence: TGTGCCAGCAGCGCCACTAGCGGGGGGGGCGGAAGCACAGATACGCAGTATTTT. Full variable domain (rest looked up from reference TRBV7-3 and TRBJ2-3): GAGVSQTPSNKVTEKGKYVELRCDPISGHTALYWYRQSLGQGPEFLIYFQGTGAADDSGLPNDRFFAVRPEGSVSTLKIQRTERGDSAVYLCASSATSGGGGSTDTQYFGPGTRLTVL.

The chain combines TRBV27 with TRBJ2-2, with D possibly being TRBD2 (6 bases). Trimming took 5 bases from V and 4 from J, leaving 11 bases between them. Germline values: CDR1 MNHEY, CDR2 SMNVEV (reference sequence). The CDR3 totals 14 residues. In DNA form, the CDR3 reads TGTGCCAGCAGTCTCCAGGGAGGCACCGGGGAGCTGTTTTTT. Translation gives CASSLQGGTGELFF.

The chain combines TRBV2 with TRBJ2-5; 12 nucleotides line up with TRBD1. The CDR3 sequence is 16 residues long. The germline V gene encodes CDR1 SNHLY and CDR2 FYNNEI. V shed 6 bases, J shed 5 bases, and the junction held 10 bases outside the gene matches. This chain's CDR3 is CASRNRGTGGLETQYF. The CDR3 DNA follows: TGTGCCAGCAGGAACCGGGGGACAGGGGGCTTGGAGACCCAGTACTTC.

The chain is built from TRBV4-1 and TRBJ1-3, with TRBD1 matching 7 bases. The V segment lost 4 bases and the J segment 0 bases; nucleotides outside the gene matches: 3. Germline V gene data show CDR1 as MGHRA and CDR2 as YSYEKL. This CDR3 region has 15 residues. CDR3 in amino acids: CASSPGQPSGNTIYF. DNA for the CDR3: TGCGCCAGCAGCCCGGGACAGCCCTCTGGAAACACCATATATTTT.

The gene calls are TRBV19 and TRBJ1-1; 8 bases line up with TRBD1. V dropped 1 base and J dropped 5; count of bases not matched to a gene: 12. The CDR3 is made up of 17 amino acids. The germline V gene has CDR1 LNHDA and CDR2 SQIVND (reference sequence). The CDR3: CASSIVFGQGMGTEAFF. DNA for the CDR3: TGTGCCAGTAGTATAGTATTCGGACAGGGAATGGGGACTGAAGCTTTCTTT. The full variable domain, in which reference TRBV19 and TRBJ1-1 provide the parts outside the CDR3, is DGGITQSPKYLFRKEGQNVTLSCEQNLNHDAMYWYRQDPGQGLRLIYYSQIVNDFQKGDIAEGYSVSREKKESFPLTVTSAQKNPTAFYLCASSIVFGQGMGTEAFFGQGTRLTVV.

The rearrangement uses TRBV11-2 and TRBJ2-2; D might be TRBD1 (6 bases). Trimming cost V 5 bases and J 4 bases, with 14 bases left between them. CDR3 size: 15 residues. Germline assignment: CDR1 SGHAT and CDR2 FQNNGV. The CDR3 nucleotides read TGTGCCAGCAGCCGATCGACAGGTGTCACCGGGGAGCTGTTTTTT. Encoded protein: CASSRSTGVTGELFF.

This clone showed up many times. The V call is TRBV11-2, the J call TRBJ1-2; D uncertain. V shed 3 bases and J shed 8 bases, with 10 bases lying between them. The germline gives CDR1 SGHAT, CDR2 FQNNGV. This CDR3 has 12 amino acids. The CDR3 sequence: CASSLAEGGYTF. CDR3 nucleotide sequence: TGTGCCAGCAGCTTGGCAGAGGGAGGCTACACCTTC. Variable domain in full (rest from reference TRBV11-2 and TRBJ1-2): EAGVAQSPRYKIIEKRQSVAFWCNPISGHATLYWYQQILGQGPKLLIQFQNNGVVDDSQLPKDRFSAERLKGVDSTLKIQPAKLEDSAVYLCASSLAEGGYTFGSGTRLTVV.

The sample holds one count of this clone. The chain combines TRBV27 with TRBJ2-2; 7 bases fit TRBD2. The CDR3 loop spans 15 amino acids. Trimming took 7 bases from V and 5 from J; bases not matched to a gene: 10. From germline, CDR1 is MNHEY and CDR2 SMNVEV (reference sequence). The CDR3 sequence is CASKVGGGRTGELFF. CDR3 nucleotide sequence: TGTGCCAGCAAAGTTGGCGGGGGAAGGACCGGGGAGCTGTTTTTT.

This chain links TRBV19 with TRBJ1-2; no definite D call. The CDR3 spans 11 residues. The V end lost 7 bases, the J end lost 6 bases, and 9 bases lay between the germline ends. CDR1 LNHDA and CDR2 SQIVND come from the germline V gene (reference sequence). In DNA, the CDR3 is TGTGCCAGTAACGGAGGGAATGGCTACACCTTC. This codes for CASNGGNGYTF.

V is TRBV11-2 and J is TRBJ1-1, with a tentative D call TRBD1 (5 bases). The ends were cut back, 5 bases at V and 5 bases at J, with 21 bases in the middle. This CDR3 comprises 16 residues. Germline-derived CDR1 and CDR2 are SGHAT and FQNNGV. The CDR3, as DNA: TGTGCCAGCAGCCCCCCGACGGGGGTACTCGGGACTGAAGCTTTCTTT. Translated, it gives CASSPPTGVLGTEAFF.

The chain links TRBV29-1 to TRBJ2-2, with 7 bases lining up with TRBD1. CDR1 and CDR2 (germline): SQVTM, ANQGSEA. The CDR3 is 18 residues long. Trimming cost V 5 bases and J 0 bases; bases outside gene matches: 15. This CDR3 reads CSVLAWDSLSTNTGELFF. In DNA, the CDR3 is TGCAGCGTTTTGGCCTGGGACAGCCTGAGCACGAACACCGGGGAGCTGTTTTTT.

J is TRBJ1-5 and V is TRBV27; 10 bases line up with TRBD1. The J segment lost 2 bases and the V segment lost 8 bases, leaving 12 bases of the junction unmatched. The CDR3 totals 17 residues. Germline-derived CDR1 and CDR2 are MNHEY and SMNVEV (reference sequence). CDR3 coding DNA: TGTGCCAGCCCACCCAAGGGACAGGGGAATCGCAATCAGCCCCAGCATTTT. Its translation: CASPPKGQGNRNQPQHF.

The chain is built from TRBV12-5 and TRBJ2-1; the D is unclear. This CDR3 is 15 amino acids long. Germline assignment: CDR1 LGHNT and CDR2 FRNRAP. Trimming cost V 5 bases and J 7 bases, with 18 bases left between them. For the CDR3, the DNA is TGTGCTAGTGGTCCTTTGGATGTGGCGCGGAATGAGCAGTTCTTC. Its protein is CASGPLDVARNEQFF.